This T cell receptor beta chain originates from a study of a mutant IDH1 vaccine in newly diagnosed glioma. Across the study: Previous treatment comprised radiotherapy, temozolomide, or both, mostly both.

Noted time point: week 11, during vaccination. Vaccination comprised doses that each held 300 ug of mutant IDH1 20-mer peptide, plus topical imiquimod. The CDR3 has 15 amino acids. V lost 6 bases to trimming and J lost 4 bases, with 15 bases between them. Germline V gene data show CDR1 as LNHDA and CDR2 as SQIVND (reference sequence). Sequencing was performed with immunoSEQ multiplex PCR; in TCRdb, only in-frame clones are kept and a portion is missing. The sample consists of approximately 40,000 clones, 65% to 85% of them appearing once. Worth noting for this clone: Antigen specificity is unknown.

This chain uses TRBV19 with TRBJ2-2; D may be TRBD1 (6 bases). Specimen: PBMCs, collected from a glioma patient whose treatment included an IDH1 peptide vaccine. The sequence derives from a middle-aged man with glioma. The CDR3 protein is CASRRDILLTGELFF. The CDR3 DNA follows: TGTGCCAGTAGAAGGGACATCCTCCTCACCGGGGAGCTGTTTTTT.